Presented here are 14 T cell receptor beta chains from one specimen sequenced in a study of shared clonotypes between healthy human individuals. Using immunoSEQ multiplex PCR, the repertoire was profiled, and TCRdb retains in-frame clones only, with some absent. The sample lists roughly 2,300,000 clones; about 90% were seen once. The sequencing sample was made of naive CD4+ T cells from PBMCs. Subset meaning: CD45RA+ positively selected. The receptors were gathered from a man aged 18 to 30 in good health. Some clones in this sample may be carry-over from other donors' samples.

The V call is TRBV28, the J call TRBJ1-5; 8 nucleotides agree with TRBD1. This CDR3 has 15 residues. The germline gives CDR1 MDHEN, CDR2 SYDVKM. The ends lost 4 bases at V and 9 bases at J; junction bases unmatched: 11. DNA of the CDR3: TGTGCCAGCAGTTCGGGACAGGTGCTAATCCGGCCCCAGCATTTT. Translation gives CASSSGQVLIRPQHF.

This chain connects TRBV10-3 to TRBJ1-5; 7 nucleotides match TRBD1. The CDR3 contains 13 residues. The V gene's germline CDR1 is ENHRY and CDR2 SYGVKD. The ends lost 2 bases at V and 7 bases at J; junction bases unmatched: 2. The CDR3, as DNA: TGTGCCATCAGTGAGGCGGACAGGCAGCCCCAGCATTTT. Its protein product is CAISEADRQPQHF.

About this clone: The sample holds other DNA sequences that translate to the same CDR3. The genes are TRBV18 and TRBJ2-7, with TRBD2 matching 7 bases. J was trimmed by 7 bases and V by 3 bases; bases with no gene match: 6. The germline V gene encodes CDR1 KGHSH and CDR2 LQKENI. CDR3 length: 13 amino acids. The CDR3 bases are TGTGCCAGCTCACCTTTAGCGGGCGGAGAGCAGTACTTC. This encodes CASSPLAGGEQYF.

The J gene is TRBJ2-3, the V gene TRBV19, with D perhaps TRBD2 (6 bases). The V end lost 3 bases, the J end lost 3 bases, and 10 bases lay between the germline ends. The germline CDR1 and CDR2 sequences are LNHDA and SQIVND (reference sequence). This CDR3 comprises 14 residues. The CDR3 nucleotides read TGTGCCAGTAGTATTCGACTAGTAACAGATACGCAGTATTTT. This translates into CASSIRLVTDTQYF.

This chain connects TRBV5-4 to TRBJ1-1, with 9 bases fitting TRBD1. This CDR3 has 15 residues. Germline V CDR1 and CDR2: SGHNT, YYREEE (reference sequence). The J segment lost 6 bases and the V segment lost 3 bases, leaving 9 bases of the junction unmatched. DNA for the CDR3: TGTGCCAGCAGCTATAGCCGGGACAGGGTTTCTGAAGCTTTCTTT. This gives the protein CASSYSRDRVSEAFF.

This chain uses TRBV5-4 with TRBJ1-1; D is possibly TRBD1 (6 bases). V lost 0 bases, J lost 1 base, and 7 bases lay in between. CDR1 is SGHNT, CDR2 YYREEE, per germline (reference sequence). The CDR3 sequence is 14 residues long. This CDR3 is CASSLGGRNTEAFF. For the CDR3, the DNA is TGTGCCAGCAGCTTGGGGGGGCGGAACACTGAAGCTTTCTTT.

Concerning this clone itself: The same CDR3 is also encoded by other DNA sequences in this sample. The V gene is TRBV9, the J gene TRBJ1-2; 7 bases are a match to TRBD1. J gave up 0 bases and V 4 bases, and 3 bases lay outside the gene matches. The CDR3 has 14 residues. The germline V gene has CDR1 SGDLS and CDR2 YYNGEE. CDR3 residues: CASSPGTANYGYTF. DNA for the CDR3: TGTGCCAGCAGCCCCGGGACAGCTAACTATGGCTACACCTTC.

V and J are TRBV6-6 and TRBJ2-3; D perhaps matches TRBD2 (5 bases). The CDR3 length is 14 residues. Germline V gene lookup returns CDR1 MNHNY and CDR2 SVGAGI (reference sequence). V gave up 5 bases and J gave up 5 bases, with 14 bases separating them. CDR3 sequence reads: CASSPPGTLDTQYF. CDR3 nucleotides: TGTGCCAGCAGTCCTCCGGGAACCCTAGATACGCAGTATTTT.

This clone was seen only once. V gene TRBV5-1 combines with J gene TRBJ1-5; TRBD1 matches at 8 bases. The CDR3 spans 16 residues. With 0 bases clipped from V and 4 bases from J, the junction kept 6 bases outside the gene matches. Per the germline V gene, CDR1 is SGHRS and CDR2 is YFSETQ. CDR3 bases: TGCGCCAGCAGCTTGGAGATAACAGGGGGTAATCAGCCCCAGCATTTT. Translation gives CASSLEITGGNQPQHF.

A note on this clone: This CDR3 is also generated by other DNA sequences in the sample. This chain joins TRBV18 and TRBJ2-5; D unclear. V shed 3 bases and J shed 1 base, with 6 bases lying between them. Germline CDR1 reads KGHSH; CDR2 reads LQKENI. The CDR3 length is 13 residues. CDR3 loop: CASSPSLQETQYF. The CDR3 nucleotides read TGTGCCAGCTCACCCTCCCTCCAAGAGACCCAGTACTTC.

The chain recombines TRBV5-1 with TRBJ1-5; 7 bases map to TRBD1. Germline V gene data show CDR1 as SGHRS and CDR2 as YFSETQ. CDR3 length equals 15 residues. Trimming at V came to 3 bases and at J to 1 base, leaving 4 bases not matched to a gene. CDR3 protein: CASSSTGESNQPQHF. In DNA, the CDR3 is TGCGCCAGCAGCTCTACAGGGGAAAGCAATCAGCCCCAGCATTTT.

With respect to this clone: The sample contains more than one DNA sequence encoding this CDR3. The CDR3 DNA reads TGTGCCAGCAGTTACGGACAGTCCTACGAGCAGTACTTC. This gives the protein CASSYGQSYEQYF. This rearrangement joins TRBV6-5 to TRBJ2-7, with D tentatively TRBD1 (6 bases). Germline V lookup: CDR1 MNHEY, CDR2 SVGAGI. Trimming pared 2 bases from V and 1 base from J, leaving 6 bases between. CDR3 size: 13 residues.

V is TRBV5-6 and J is TRBJ1-4; TRBD1 matches at 8 bases. J lost 8 bases, V lost 1 base, and 7 bases had no gene match. The CDR3 contains 15 residues. Germline CDR1 is SGHDT and CDR2 is YYEEEE. The CDR3 DNA is TGTGCCAGCAGCTTGTGGACAGGGAGGAGAGAAAAACTGTTTTTT. The encoded protein is CASSLWTGRREKLFF. Variable domain in full (rest from reference TRBV5-6 and TRBJ1-4): DAGVTQSPTHLIKTRGQQVTLRCSPKSGHDTVSWYQQALGQGPQFIFQYYEEEERQRGNFPDRFSGHQFPNYSSELNVNALLLGDSALYLCASSLWTGRREKLFFGSGTQLSVL.

This chain joins TRBV5-1 and TRBJ2-5, with D hard to call. Germline values: CDR1 SGHRS, CDR2 YFSETQ. V lost 0 bases and J 5 bases, leaving 14 bases between the germline ends. This CDR3 contains 15 residues. The CDR3 DNA follows: TGCGCCAGCAGCTTGGTTCAGGCCTCGGGCGAGACCCAGTACTTC. Protein: CASSLVQASGETQYF. The full variable domain, in which reference TRBV5-1 and TRBJ2-5 provide the parts outside the CDR3, is KAGVTQTPRYLIKTRGQQVTLSCSPISGHRSVSWYQQTPGQGLQFLFEYFSETQRNKGNFPGRFSGRQFSNSRSEMNVSTLELGDSALYLCASSLVQASGETQYFGPGTRLLVL.